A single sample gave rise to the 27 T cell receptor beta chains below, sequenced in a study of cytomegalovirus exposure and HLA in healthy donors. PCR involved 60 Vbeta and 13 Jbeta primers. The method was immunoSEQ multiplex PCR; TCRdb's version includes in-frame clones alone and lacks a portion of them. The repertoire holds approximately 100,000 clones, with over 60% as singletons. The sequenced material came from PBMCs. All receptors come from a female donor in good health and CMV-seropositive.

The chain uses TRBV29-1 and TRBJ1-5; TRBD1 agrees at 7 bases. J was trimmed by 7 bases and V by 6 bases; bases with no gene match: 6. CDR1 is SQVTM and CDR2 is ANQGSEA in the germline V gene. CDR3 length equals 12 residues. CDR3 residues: CSVMTGTQPQHF. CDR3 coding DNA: TGCAGCGTGATGACAGGGACCCAGCCCCAGCATTTT.

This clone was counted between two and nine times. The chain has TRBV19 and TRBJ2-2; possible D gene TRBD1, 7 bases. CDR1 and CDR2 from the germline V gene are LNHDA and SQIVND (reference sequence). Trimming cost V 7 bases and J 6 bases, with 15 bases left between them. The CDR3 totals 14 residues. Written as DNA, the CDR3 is TGTGCCAGTAAGGCCAGGGGGAGGTCCGGGGAGCTGTTTTTT. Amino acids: CASKARGRSGELFF.

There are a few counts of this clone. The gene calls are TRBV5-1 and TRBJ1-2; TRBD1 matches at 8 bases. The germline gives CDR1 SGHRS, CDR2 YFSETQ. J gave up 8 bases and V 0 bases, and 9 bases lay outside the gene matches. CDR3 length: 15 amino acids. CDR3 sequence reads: CASSLAVQGVRGYTF. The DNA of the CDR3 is TGCGCCAGCAGCTTGGCCGTACAGGGGGTTCGAGGCTACACCTTC.

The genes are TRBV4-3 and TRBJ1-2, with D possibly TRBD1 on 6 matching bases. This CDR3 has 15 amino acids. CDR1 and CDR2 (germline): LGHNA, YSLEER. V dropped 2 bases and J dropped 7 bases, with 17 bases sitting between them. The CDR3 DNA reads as TGCGCCAGCAGCCAAAGGGGGACCCCCAGTGGTGGCTACACCTTC. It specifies CASSQRGTPSGGYTF.

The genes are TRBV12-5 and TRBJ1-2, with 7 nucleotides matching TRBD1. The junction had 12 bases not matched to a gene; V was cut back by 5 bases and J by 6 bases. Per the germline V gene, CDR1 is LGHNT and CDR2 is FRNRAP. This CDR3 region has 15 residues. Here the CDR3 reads CASGPDRVGTDGYTF. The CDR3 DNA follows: TGTGCTAGTGGTCCCGACAGGGTGGGTACGGATGGCTACACCTTC.

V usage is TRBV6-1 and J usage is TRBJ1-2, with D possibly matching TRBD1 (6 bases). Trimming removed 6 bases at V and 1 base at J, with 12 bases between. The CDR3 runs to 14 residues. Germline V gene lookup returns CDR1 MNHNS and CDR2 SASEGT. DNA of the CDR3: TGTGCCAGCAGACAGGGCCTACTTAACTATGGCTACACCTTC. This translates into CASRQGLLNYGYTF.

The CDR3 here is CAISEPNSISNTGELFF. DNA of the CDR3: TGTGCCATCAGTGAGCCGAACAGTATCTCGAACACCGGGGAGCTGTTTTTT. The rearrangement uses TRBV10-3 and TRBJ2-2; D uncertain. V was cut by 2 bases and J by 0 bases, with 13 bases left in between. This CDR3 has 17 residues. Germline assignment: CDR1 ENHRY and CDR2 SYGVKD.

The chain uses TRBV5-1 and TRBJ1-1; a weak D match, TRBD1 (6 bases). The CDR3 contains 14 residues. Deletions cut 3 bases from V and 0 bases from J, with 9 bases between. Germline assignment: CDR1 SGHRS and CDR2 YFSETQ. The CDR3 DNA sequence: TGCGCCAGCAGCTCACAGGGACTGAACACTGAAGCTTTCTTT. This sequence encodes CASSSQGLNTEAFF.

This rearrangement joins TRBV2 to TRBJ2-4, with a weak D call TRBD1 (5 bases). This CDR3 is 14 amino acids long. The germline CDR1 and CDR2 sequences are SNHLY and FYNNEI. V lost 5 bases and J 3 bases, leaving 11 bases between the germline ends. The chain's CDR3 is CASSPGLGKNIQYF. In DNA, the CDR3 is TGTGCCAGCAGTCCAGGGTTGGGCAAAAACATTCAGTACTTC. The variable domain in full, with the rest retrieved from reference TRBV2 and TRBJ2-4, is EPEVTQTPSHQVTQMGQEVILRCVPISNHLYFYWYRQILGQKVEFLVSFYNNEISEKSEIFDDQFSVERPDGSNFTLKIRSTKLEDSAMYFCASSPGLGKNIQYFGAGTRLSVL.

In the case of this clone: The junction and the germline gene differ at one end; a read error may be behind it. The CDR3: CASSPGTTNDGYTF. DNA of the CDR3: TGTGCCAGCTCACCCGGGACAACTAACGATGGCTACACCTTC. The rearrangement joins TRBV18 to TRBJ1-2; possibly TRBD1 for D (6 bases). Germline V gene lookup returns CDR1 KGHSH and CDR2 LQKENI. The CDR3 loop spans 14 amino acids. The variable domain in full, completed from reference TRBV18 and TRBJ1-2, reads NAGVMQNPRHLVRRRGQEARLRCSPMKGHSHVYWYRQLPEEGLKFMVYLQKENIIDESGMPKERFSAEFPKEGPSILRIQQVVRGDSAAYFCASSPGTTNDGYTFGSGTRLTVV.

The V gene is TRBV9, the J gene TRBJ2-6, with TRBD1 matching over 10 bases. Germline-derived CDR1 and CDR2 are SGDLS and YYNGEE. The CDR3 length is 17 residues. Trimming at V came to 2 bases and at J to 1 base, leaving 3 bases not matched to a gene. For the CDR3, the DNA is TGTGCCAGCAGCGTTGACAGGGGGCTATCTGGGGCCAACGTCCTGACTTTC. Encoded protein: CASSVDRGLSGANVLTF.

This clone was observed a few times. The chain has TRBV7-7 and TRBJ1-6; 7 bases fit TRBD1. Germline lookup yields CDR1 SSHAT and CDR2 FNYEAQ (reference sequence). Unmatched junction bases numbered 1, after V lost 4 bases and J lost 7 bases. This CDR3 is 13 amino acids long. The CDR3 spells CASSWDRNSPLHF. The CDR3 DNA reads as TGTGCCAGCAGCTGGGACAGAAATTCACCCCTCCACTTT. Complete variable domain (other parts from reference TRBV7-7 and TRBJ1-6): GAGVSQSPRYKVTKRGQDVTLRCDPISSHATLYWYQQALGQGPEFLTYFNYEAQPDKSGLPSDRFSAERPEGSISTLTIQRTEQRDSAMYRCASSWDRNSPLHFGNGTRLTVT.

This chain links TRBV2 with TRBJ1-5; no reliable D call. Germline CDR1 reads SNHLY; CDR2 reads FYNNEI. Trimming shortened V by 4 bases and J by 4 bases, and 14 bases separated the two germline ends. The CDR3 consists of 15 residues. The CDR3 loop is CASSARIVSNQPQHF. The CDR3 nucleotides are TGTGCCAGCAGTGCCAGGATTGTTAGTAATCAGCCCCAGCATTTT. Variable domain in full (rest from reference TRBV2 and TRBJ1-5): EPEVTQTPSHQVTQMGQEVILRCVPISNHLYFYWYRQILGQKVEFLVSFYNNEISEKSEIFDDQFSVERPDGSNFTLKIRSTKLEDSAMYFCASSARIVSNQPQHFGDGTRLSIL.

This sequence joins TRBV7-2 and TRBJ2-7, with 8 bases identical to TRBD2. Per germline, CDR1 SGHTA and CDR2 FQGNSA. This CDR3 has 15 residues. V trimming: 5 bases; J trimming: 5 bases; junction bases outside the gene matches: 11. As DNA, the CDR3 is TGTGCCAGCAGCCCCTACCTATCGGGAGGGGACGAGCAGTACTTC. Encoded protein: CASSPYLSGGDEQYF. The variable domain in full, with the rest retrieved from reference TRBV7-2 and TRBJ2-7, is GAGVSQSPSNKVTEKGKDVELRCDPISGHTALYWYRQSLGQGLEFLIYFQGNSAPDKSGLPSDRFSAERTGGSVSTLTIQRTQQEDSAVYLCASSPYLSGGDEQYFGPGTRLTVT.

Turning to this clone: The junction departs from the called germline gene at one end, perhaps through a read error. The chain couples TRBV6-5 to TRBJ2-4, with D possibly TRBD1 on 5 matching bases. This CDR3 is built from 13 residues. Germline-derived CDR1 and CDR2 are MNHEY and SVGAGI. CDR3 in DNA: TGTGCCAGCAGTACGGTGGCAGGGAACAGTCAGTACTTC. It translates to CASSTVAGNSQYF.

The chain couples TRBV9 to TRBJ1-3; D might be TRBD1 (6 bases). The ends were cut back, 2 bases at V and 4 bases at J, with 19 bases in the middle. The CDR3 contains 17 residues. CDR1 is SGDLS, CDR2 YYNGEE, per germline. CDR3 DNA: TGTGCCAGCAGCGTTGGGGGTCGGGGGGCGGAAGGAAACACCATATATTTT. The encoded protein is CASSVGGRGAEGNTIYF.

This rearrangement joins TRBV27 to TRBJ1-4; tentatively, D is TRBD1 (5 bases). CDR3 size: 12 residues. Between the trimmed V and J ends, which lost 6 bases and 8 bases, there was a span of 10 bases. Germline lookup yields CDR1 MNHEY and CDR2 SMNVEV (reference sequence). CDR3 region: CASRGEPEKLFF. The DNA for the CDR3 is TGTGCCAGCAGAGGGGAACCGGAAAAACTGTTTTTT.

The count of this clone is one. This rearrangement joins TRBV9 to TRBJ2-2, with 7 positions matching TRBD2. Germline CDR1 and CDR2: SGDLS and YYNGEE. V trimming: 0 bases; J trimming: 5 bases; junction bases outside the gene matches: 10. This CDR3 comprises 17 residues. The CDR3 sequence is CASSVVGGTWDTGELFF. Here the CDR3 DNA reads TGTGCCAGCAGCGTAGTCGGGGGGACTTGGGATACCGGGGAGCTGTTTTTT.

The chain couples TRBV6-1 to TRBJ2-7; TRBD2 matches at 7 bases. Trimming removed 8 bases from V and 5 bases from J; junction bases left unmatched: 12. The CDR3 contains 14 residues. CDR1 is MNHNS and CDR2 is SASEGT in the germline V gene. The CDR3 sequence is CASQFSGGRNEQYF. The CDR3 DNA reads TGTGCCAGCCAGTTTTCGGGAGGTCGGAACGAGCAGTACTTC.

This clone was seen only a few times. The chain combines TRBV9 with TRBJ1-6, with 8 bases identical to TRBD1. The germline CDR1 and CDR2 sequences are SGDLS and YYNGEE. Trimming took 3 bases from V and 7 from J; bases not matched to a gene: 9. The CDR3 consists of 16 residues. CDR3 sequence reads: CASSEQGGRRNSPLHF. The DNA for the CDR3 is TGTGCCAGCAGCGAACAGGGGGGGCGGAGAAATTCACCCCTCCACTTT.

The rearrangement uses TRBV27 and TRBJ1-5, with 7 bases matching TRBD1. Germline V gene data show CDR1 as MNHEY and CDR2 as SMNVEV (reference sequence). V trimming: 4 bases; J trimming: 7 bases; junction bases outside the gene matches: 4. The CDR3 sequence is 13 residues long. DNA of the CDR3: TGTGCCAGCAGTTGGGCACAGGGGCAGCCCCAGCATTTT. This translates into CASSWAQGQPQHF.

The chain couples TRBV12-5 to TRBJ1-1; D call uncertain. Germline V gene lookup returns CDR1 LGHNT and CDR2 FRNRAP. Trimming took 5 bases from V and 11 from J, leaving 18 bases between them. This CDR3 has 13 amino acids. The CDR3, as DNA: TGTGCTAGTGGTGGAGGGATGGGCAAACGGGCTTTCTTT. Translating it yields CASGGGMGKRAFF. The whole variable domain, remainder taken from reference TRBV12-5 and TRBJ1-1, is DARVTQTPRHKVTEMGQEVTMRCQPILGHNTVFWYRQTMMQGLELLAYFRNRAPLDDSGMPKDRFSAEMPDATLATLKIQPSEPRDSAVYFCASGGGMGKRAFFGQGTRLTVV.

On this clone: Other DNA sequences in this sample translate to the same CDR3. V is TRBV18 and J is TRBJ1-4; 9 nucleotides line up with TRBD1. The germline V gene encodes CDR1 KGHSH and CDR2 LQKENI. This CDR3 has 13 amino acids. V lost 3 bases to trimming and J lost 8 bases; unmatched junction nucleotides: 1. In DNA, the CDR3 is TGTGCCAGCTCACCCGGACAGGGGGAAAAACTGTTTTTT. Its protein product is CASSPGQGEKLFF.

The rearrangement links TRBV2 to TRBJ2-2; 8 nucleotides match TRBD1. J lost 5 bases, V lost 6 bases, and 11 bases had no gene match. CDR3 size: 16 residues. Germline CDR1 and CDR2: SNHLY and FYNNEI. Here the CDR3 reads CASRQGGNVRTGELFF. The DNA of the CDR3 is TGTGCCAGCAGACAGGGGGGTAATGTTAGGACCGGGGAGCTGTTTTTT.

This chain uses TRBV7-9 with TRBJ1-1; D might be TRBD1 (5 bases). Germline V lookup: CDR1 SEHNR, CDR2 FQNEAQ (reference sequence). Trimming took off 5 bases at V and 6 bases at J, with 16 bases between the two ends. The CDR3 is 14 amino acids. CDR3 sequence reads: CASSQPAAGSEAFF. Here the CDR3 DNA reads TGTGCCAGCAGCCAGCCCGCCGCAGGGTCTGAAGCTTTCTTT.

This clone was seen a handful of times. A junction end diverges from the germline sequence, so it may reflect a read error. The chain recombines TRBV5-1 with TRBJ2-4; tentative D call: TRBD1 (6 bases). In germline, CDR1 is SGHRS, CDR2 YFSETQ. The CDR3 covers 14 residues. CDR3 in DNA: TGCGCCAGCAGCTTAGGGGGTTACGAAAACAGTCAGTACTTC. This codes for CASSLGGYENSQYF.

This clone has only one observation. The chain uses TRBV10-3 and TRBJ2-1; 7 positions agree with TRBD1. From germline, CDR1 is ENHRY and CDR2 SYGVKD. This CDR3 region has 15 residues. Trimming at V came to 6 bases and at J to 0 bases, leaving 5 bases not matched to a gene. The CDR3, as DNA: TGTGCCATCAGGGACCGGGACAGCTCCTACAATGAGCAGTTCTTC. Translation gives CAIRDRDSSYNEQFF.